Below, 3 T cell receptor beta chains from the same sample are listed, as sequenced in a study of T cell changes during pregnancy in multiple sclerosis. Some clones are missing from TCRdb's copy, which holds only in-frame ones; the method was immunoSEQ multiplex PCR. This sample has some 25,000 clones; 85% to 90% occur once, and the top ten carry around 0.93%. Sequencing used CD4+ T cells from peripheral blood mononuclear cells, obtained in the second trimester of pregnancy. The receptor set was obtained from a female donor in good health, enrolled as a control in a pregnancy study.

The chain has TRBV9 and TRBJ2-1; 9 bases fit TRBD2. The CDR3 length is 17 residues. Germline V gives CDR1 SGDLS, CDR2 YYNGEE. J was trimmed by 2 bases and V by 4 bases; bases with no gene match: 10. Here the CDR3 reads CASSSRSLAGPYNEQFF. Written as DNA, the CDR3 is TGTGCCAGCAGCTCCCGGTCCCTAGCGGGGCCCTACAATGAGCAGTTCTTC.

The V call is TRBV5-1, the J call TRBJ1-6; no reliable D call. Germline CDR1 SGHRS, CDR2 YFSETQ. Trimming took off 3 bases at V and 0 bases at J, with 10 bases between the two ends. The CDR3 loop spans 16 amino acids. CDR3 sequence (DNA): TGCGCCAGCAGCTCGGACGGGAGCTCCTATAATTCACCCCTCCACTTT. This translates into CASSSDGSSYNSPLHF.

The chain carries TRBV19 and TRBJ1-1, with 7 nucleotides matching TRBD1. Germline V gives CDR1 LNHDA, CDR2 SQIVND (reference sequence). The CDR3 is 15 residues long. V dropped 5 bases and J dropped 6; count of bases not matched to a gene: 12. The CDR3 here is CASSPRTGGGSEAFF. Here the CDR3 DNA reads TGTGCCAGTAGTCCACGGACAGGAGGGGGCTCTGAAGCTTTCTTT.